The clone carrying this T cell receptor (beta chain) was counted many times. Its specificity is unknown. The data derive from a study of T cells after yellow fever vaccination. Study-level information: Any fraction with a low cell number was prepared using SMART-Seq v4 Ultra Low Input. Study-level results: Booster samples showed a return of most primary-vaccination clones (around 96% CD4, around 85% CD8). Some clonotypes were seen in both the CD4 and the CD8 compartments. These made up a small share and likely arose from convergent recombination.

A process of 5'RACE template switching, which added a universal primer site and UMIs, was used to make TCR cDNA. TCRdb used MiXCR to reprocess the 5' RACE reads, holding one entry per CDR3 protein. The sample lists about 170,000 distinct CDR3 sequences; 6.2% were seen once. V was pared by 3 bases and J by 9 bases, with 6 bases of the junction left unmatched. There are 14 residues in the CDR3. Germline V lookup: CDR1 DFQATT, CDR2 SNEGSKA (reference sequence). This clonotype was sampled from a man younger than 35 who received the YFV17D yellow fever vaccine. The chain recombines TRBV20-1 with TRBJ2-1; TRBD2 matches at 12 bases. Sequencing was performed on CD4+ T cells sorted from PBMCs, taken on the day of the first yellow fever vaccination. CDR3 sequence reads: CSARASGGAGEQFF. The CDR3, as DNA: TGCAGTGCTAGGGCTAGCGGGGGGGCAGGTGAGCAGTTCTTC.